This T cell receptor beta chain was recovered during a study of cytomegalovirus exposure and HLA in healthy donors. Study results and caveats: Later on, an analysis tied approximately 17,000 TCR beta sequences to HLA alleles at 0.05 false discovery rate.

CDR3 length: 13 amino acids. The V and J ends lost 6 bases and 6 bases respectively, with 12 bases between them. CDR1 and CDR2 from the germline V gene are MDHEN and SYDVKM. The primer mix had 60 Vbeta and 13 Jbeta primers. Libraries were prepared by immunoSEQ multiplex PCR; TCRdb keeps only in-frame clonotypes and omits some of them. The sample includes 95,000 to 110,000 clones, 75% to 80% of them seen just once. Notes on this clone: Its antigen is not known.

The sequence derives from a man aged 55 to 69 in good health and CMV-seropositive. This chain joins TRBV28 and TRBJ1-5; the D gene is possibly TRBD1 (5 bases). Sequencing used PBMCs. CDR3 in DNA: TGTGCCAGCAGCCCCGGGGGGACTCAGCCCCAGCATTTT. Its translation: CASSPGGTQPQHF. The entire variable domain, with the rest obtained from reference TRBV28 and TRBJ1-5, is as follows: DVKVTQSSRYLVKRTGEKVFLECVQDMDHENMFWYRQDPGLGLRLIYFSYDVKMKEKGDIPEGYSVSREKKERFSLILESASTNQTSMYLCASSPGGTQPQHFGDGTRLSIL.